One sample yielded the 8 T cell receptor beta chains listed below, sequenced in a study of cytomegalovirus exposure and HLA in healthy donors. Amplification used 60 Vbeta primers and 13 Jbeta primers. Profiled with immunoSEQ multiplex PCR; TCRdb holds only in-frame clones, not every one. Seen here are 80,000 to 100,000 clones, roughly 70% observed once, and the top ten hold around 24%. Sequenced material: PBMCs. These receptors came from a man younger than 45 in good health and CMV-seropositive.

The chain combines TRBV30 with TRBJ2-7; perhaps TRBD2 as D (5 bases). This CDR3 is built from 13 residues. Germline V CDR1 and CDR2: GTSNPN, SVGIG (reference sequence). Between the trimmed V and J ends, which lost 0 bases and 2 bases, there was a span of 8 bases. The CDR3 sequence: CAWSVDGTYEQYF. Here the CDR3 DNA reads TGTGCCTGGAGTGTGGACGGGACCTACGAGCAGTACTTC.

The chain carries TRBV27 and TRBJ1-2; D uncertain. V dropped 3 bases and J dropped 7 bases, with 12 bases sitting between them. The CDR3 has 13 amino acids. In germline, CDR1 is MNHEY, CDR2 SMNVEV (reference sequence). The CDR3 reads CASSLGIGGGYTF. The CDR3 nucleotides are TGTGCCAGCAGTTTGGGGATTGGAGGTGGCTACACCTTC.

The chain uses TRBV29-1 and TRBJ1-1; unclear D gene. The V and J ends lost 1 base and 4 bases respectively, with 10 bases between them. The V gene's germline CDR1 is SQVTM and CDR2 ANQGSEA. CDR3 size: 13 residues. DNA for the CDR3: TGCAGCGTTGAAGTACTGGCGGGCACTGAAGCTTTCTTT. Amino acid sequence: CSVEVLAGTEAFF.

The CDR3 reads CASSYGAGILQFF. The CDR3 region has the DNA TGTGCCAGCAGTTACGGGGCAGGTATTTTGCAGTTCTTC. The J gene is TRBJ2-1, the V gene TRBV6-5; D perhaps matches TRBD1 (5 bases). Between the trimmed V and J ends, which lost 2 bases and 12 bases, there was a span of 14 bases. The germline V gene encodes CDR1 MNHEY and CDR2 SVGAGI. The CDR3 is 13 amino acids.

The V call is TRBV2, the J call TRBJ1-4; 8 nucleotides match TRBD1. This CDR3 has 16 amino acids. The trim removed 6 bases at V and 1 base at J, leaving 7 bases unmatched. Looked up from germline, CDR1 is SNHLY and CDR2 is FYNNEI. CDR3 loop: CASRVGTGQTNEKLFF. The CDR3 DNA reads as TGTGCCAGCAGAGTCGGGACAGGACAAACTAATGAAAAACTGTTTTTT.

This chain joins TRBV10-1 and TRBJ1-2, with 8 bases aligning to TRBD1. There are 13 residues in the CDR3. V lost 3 bases, J lost 6 bases, and 3 bases stayed unmatched. The V gene's germline CDR1 is WNHNN and CDR2 SYGVQD (reference sequence). CDR3 nucleotides: TGCGCCAGCAGTGACAGGGGGCAAGATGGCTACACCTTC. Translation gives CASSDRGQDGYTF.

This clone was seen more than once but under ten times. Germline is not matched at one junction end, which may reflect a read error. The chain employs TRBV20-1 and TRBJ1-6; D unclear. Germline V CDR1 and CDR2: DFQATT, SNEGSKA (reference sequence). This CDR3 is 8 amino acids long. The CDR3 is CSPNRIDF. Here the CDR3 DNA reads TGCAGTCCTAATAGAATAGATTTT.

A few counts support this clone. The rearrangement uses TRBV2 and TRBJ1-2; D is possibly TRBD1 (6 bases). CDR1 and CDR2 (germline): SNHLY, FYNNEI. The CDR3 length is 13 residues. The V gene lost 3 bases and the J gene lost 7 bases, with 12 bases spanning the gap. CDR3 in DNA: TGTGCCAGCAGTGAGACTACAGGGAGTGGCTACACCTTC. This sequence encodes CASSETTGSGYTF.